Listed below are T cell receptor beta chains from one sample, sequenced in a study of CD8+ T cells in alopecia areata. Clones were sequenced by immunoSEQ multiplex PCR, and TCRdb holds only the in-frame ones, with some missing. The sample holds roughly 140,000 clones, about two thirds seen once. Source material: CD8+ T cells sorted from blood. The receptors come from a human donor in good health. Both conserved end residues are part of each CDR3. D genes are given only for firm matches. Not every row has a clone size; where given, it reads once, few, many or a size class.

d_gene,abundance,v_gene,j_gene,CDR3nt,CDR3aa
-,-,TRBV11-2,TRBJ2-7,TGTGCCAGCAGCCCGGGACCGCGCTACGAGCAGTACTTC,CASSPGPRYEQYF
TRBD2,once,TRBV5-1,TRBJ2-1,TGCGCCAGCAGCTTGGTTCCGGGAGGGAGCAATGAGCAGTTCTTC,CASSLVPGGSNEQFF
-,-,TRBV10-3,TRBJ2-3,TGTGCCATCAGTGGGATTGGGCCGACCACAGATACGCAGTATTTT,CAISGIGPTTDTQYF
-,-,TRBV7-9,TRBJ2-5,TGTGCCAGCAGCTTAGACAGGGAAGAAGAGACCCAGTACTTC,CASSLDREEETQYF
TRBD2,once,TRBV15,TRBJ2-1,TGTGCCACCATCGCTAGCGGGTCCTACAATGAGCAGTTCTTC,CATIASGSYNEQFF
TRBD1,-,TRBV15,TRBJ2-5,TGTGCCACCAGCAGAGATTATGGGACAGGGGGCCCTTTCCAGTACTTC,CATSRDYGTGGPFQYF
-,few,TRBV5-6,TRBJ1-3,TGTGCCAGCAGCGCCTACACGGTGTCGATTGGAAACACCATATATTTT,CASSAYTVSIGNTIYF
-,-,TRBV19,TRBJ1-1,TGTGCCAGTAGATCGGGTGTCACTGAAGCTTTCTTT,CASRSGVTEAFF
-,few,TRBV19,TRBJ1-1,TGTGCCAGTAGTATAGGCCCAGGCAACACTGAAGCTTTCTTT,CASSIGPGNTEAFF
TRBD2,-,TRBV15,TRBJ2-1,TGTGCCACCAGCAGAGAAGGACTAGCGGGGTACAATGAGCAGTTCTTC,CATSREGLAGYNEQFF
-,-,TRBV30,TRBJ2-7,TGTGCCTGGAGTGTTGCGCGGGAGCAGTACTTC,CAWSVAREQYF
-,-,TRBV28,TRBJ2-1,TGTGCCAGCAGTTGGGGACCCGACAATGAGCAGTTCTTC,CASSWGPDNEQFF
-,few,TRBV7-9,TRBJ1-1,TGTGCCAGCAGCTCGGTAGGAGGGAACACTGAAGCTTTCTTT,CASSSVGGNTEAFF
-,-,TRBV2,TRBJ2-2,TGTGCCAGCAGTGTTGTCCATACCGCCGGGGAGCTGTTTTTT,CASSVVHTAGELFF
TRBD2,-,TRBV4-1,TRBJ2-3,TGCGCCAGCAGCCAAACAACTAGCGGGAACACAGATACGCAGTATTTT,CASSQTTSGNTDTQYF
-,once,TRBV30,TRBJ2-7,TGTGCCTGGGGCAGAGCCTACGAGCAGTACTTC,CAWGRAYEQYF
-,-,TRBV30,TRBJ2-7,TGTGCCTGGAGTGTATTAGGTTGGGACGAGCAGTACTTC,CAWSVLGWDEQYF
-,few,TRBV15,TRBJ2-7,TGTGCCACCAGCAGAGAGGGTATTCTAGCAAACTCCTACGAGCAGTACTTC,CATSREGILANSYEQYF
-,-,TRBV9,TRBJ2-6,TGTGCCAGCAGCGCTGGATACTCTGGGGCCAACGTCCTGACTTTC,CASSAGYSGANVLTF
-,-,TRBV15,TRBJ2-1,TGTGCCACCAGCAGAGACGGGGGGACACCCTACAATGAGCAGTTCTTC,CATSRDGGTPYNEQFF
-,-,TRBV27,TRBJ1-4,TGTGCCAGCAGTGAGTTAGGGAGCGAAAAACTGTTTTTT,CASSELGSEKLFF
-,-,TRBV5-4,TRBJ2-6,TGTGCCAGCAGCCAAACAGCAAATGGGGCCAACGTCCTGACTTTC,CASSQTANGANVLTF
-,-,TRBV29-1,TRBJ2-1,TGCAGCGGAGGGTCATACAATGAGCAGTTCTTC,CSGGSYNEQFF
-,-,TRBV5-6,TRBJ2-7,TGTGCCAGCAGCTCCGGTGAGGGGGGCGAGCAGTACTTC,CASSSGEGGEQYF
TRBD1,few,TRBV27,TRBJ2-7,TGTGCCAGCAGTGGGACAGGGCACGAGCAGTACTTC,CASSGTGHEQYF
-,-,TRBV5-1,TRBJ2-7,TGCGCCAGCAGCTTGGCCAACAGGCTCTCCTACGAGCAGTACTTC,CASSLANRLSYEQYF
TRBD1,few,TRBV11-2,TRBJ2-7,TGTGCCAGCAGCTTAGCAGGGACAGCCTACGAGCAGTACTTC,CASSLAGTAYEQYF
TRBD1,-,TRBV6-5,TRBJ1-2,TGTGCCAGCAGACGACATTGGACAGGCGGAGGCTACACCTTC,CASRRHWTGGGYTF
TRBD1,-,TRBV7-2,TRBJ2-5,TGTGCCAGCAACCCAGGGACAGTCTCGGGAGAGACCCAGTACTTC,CASNPGTVSGETQYF
-,-,TRBV5-1,TRBJ1-1,TGCGCCAGCAGCTTGGTGAGGGGAAGTACTGAAGCTTTCTTT,CASSLVRGSTEAFF
-,few,TRBV19,TRBJ2-7,TGTGCCAGCGCAAGCTCCTACGAGCAGTACTTC,CASASSYEQYF
-,-,TRBV10-3,TRBJ2-7,TGTGCCATCAGTGAGTCGAACCAGGGGATGGAGCAGTACTTC,CAISESNQGMEQYF
-,-,TRBV25-1,TRBJ2-1,TGTGCCAGCAGTGACTTCATGGCTTCCGCTGAGCAGTTCTTC,CASSDFMASAEQFF
-,few,TRBV29-1,TRBJ2-7,TGCAGCGTTGAAGGAGACGGTTACGAGCAGTACTTC,CSVEGDGYEQYF
-,-,TRBV10-1,TRBJ1-3,TGCGCCAGCAGTGCGGGCGGCTCTGGAAACACCATATATTTT,CASSAGGSGNTIYF
-,-,TRBV27,TRBJ1-1,TGTGCCAGCAGTTCGCCGAAGAACACTGAAGCTTTCTTT,CASSSPKNTEAFF
-,few,TRBV9,TRBJ2-1,TGTGCCAGCAGCGTAGGGACCTACAATGAGCAGTTCTTC,CASSVGTYNEQFF
-,-,TRBV14,TRBJ2-5,TGTGCCAGCAGCCAAGTTCCCCACCACCAAGAGACCCAGTACTTC,CASSQVPHHQETQYF
TRBD2,-,TRBV10-2,TRBJ2-7,TGCGCCAGCGGGGGGGGGTACTACGAGCAGTACTTC,CASGGGYYEQYF
-,few,TRBV19,TRBJ1-5,TGTGCCAGTATACCCTCAGGGAAAGGTGATCAGCCCCAGCATTTT,CASIPSGKGDQPQHF
-,few,TRBV27,TRBJ1-5,TGTGCCAGCAGCACCGTAGGGCTGGGCCAGCCCCAGCATTTT,CASSTVGLGQPQHF
-,few,TRBV29-1,TRBJ2-6,TGCAGCGTTGAGACCCGAGGCACTGGGGCCAACGTCCTGACTTTC,CSVETRGTGANVLTF
-,-,TRBV29-1,TRBJ2-7,TGCAGCGTTGGGCTTTCGGGCTACGAGCAGTACTTC,CSVGLSGYEQYF
-,-,TRBV11-2,TRBJ2-3,TGTGCCAGCAGCTCCTTCCCCCAGGGGTCAGATACGCAGTATTTT,CASSSFPQGSDTQYF
-,-,TRBV7-2,TRBJ2-3,TGTGCCAGCAGCCCCGCCGGGTGGAGCACAGATACGCAGTATTTT,CASSPAGWSTDTQYF
-,few,TRBV4-1,TRBJ1-2,TGCGCCAGCAGCCAGACCCGGTCTTGGAACTATGGCTACACCTTC,CASSQTRSWNYGYTF
TRBD2,-,TRBV27,TRBJ2-5,TGTGCCAGCGGGCGGGGGGAGACCCAGTACTTC,CASGRGETQYF
-,-,TRBV29-1,TRBJ2-1,TGCATCGGGACCGGCGGTGGGGAGCAGTTCTTC,CIGTGGGEQFF
-,few,TRBV4-1,TRBJ1-5,TGCGCCAGCAGCCAAGCCGATGTAGATGGGCAGCCCCAGCATTTT,CASSQADVDGQPQHF
TRBD2,few,TRBV4-1,TRBJ2-5,TGCGCCAGCAGCCTGTCCGGGACTAGTAGGGAGACCCAGTACTTC,CASSLSGTSRETQYF
-,once,TRBV27,TRBJ1-5,TGTGCCAGCAGTTTGGTAGGCTATAGCAATCAGCCCCAGCATTTT,CASSLVGYSNQPQHF
TRBD1,-,TRBV15,TRBJ2-5,TGTGCCACCAGCAGAGGTACAGGGGATGGGGAGACCCAGTACTTC,CATSRGTGDGETQYF
TRBD1,-,TRBV6-6,TRBJ2-1,TGTGCCAGCAGAGGGACAGGAGAGAATGAGCAGTTCTTC,CASRGTGENEQFF
TRBD1,-,TRBV29-1,TRBJ1-2,TGCAGCGTTGAAGAACCAGGGGGCGTCGTCTATGGCTACACCTTC,CSVEEPGGVVYGYTF
-,-,TRBV29-1,TRBJ2-7,TGCAGCGTTGTGGGGCCAACTCCCTACGAGCAGTACTTC,CSVVGPTPYEQYF
-,-,TRBV27,TRBJ1-5,TGTGCCAGCAGCTGGTCCCTCGGGCAGCCCCAGCATTTT,CASSWSLGQPQHF
TRBD1,-,TRBV7-9,TRBJ2-7,TGTGCCAGCAGCCCAGACAGGGGGTCCAGCGAGCAGTACTTC,CASSPDRGSSEQYF
TRBD1,-,TRBV9,TRBJ2-7,TGTGCCAGCAGCGTAGGCGGAACAGGGGTGTCCTACGAGCAGTACTTC,CASSVGGTGVSYEQYF
-,-,TRBV19,TRBJ2-1,TGTGCCAGTAACCCGTCGGGTCTCTCCTACAATGAGCAGTTCTTC,CASNPSGLSYNEQFF
-,-,TRBV2,TRBJ2-5,TGTGCCAGCACGGGGGGCCCGGTGCACTTC,CASTGGPVHF